These T cell receptor beta chains were read from a single sample in a study of cytomegalovirus exposure and HLA in healthy donors. Produced via immunoSEQ multiplex PCR; TCRdb's table is partial and in-frame only. The sample carries about 160,000 clones, approximately 88% recorded once. Input material: PBMCs. The source of these receptors is a boy aged 2 to 10 in good health and CMV-seronegative. The CDR3 runs from the conserved cysteine through the conserved F or W. The order of the fields is clone size, V gene, J gene, D gene, CDR3 DNA, CDR3 protein. D genes are given only for firm matches. Size tells how often a clone was seen (once, few, many) or the class of an expanded clone, and some rows leave it out.

.	TRBV18	TRBJ1-2	.	TGTGCCAGCTCATCCAAGACGGTTGTGACTTATGGCTACACCTTC	CASSSKTVVTYGYTF
.	TRBV19	TRBJ2-7	TRBD1	TGTGCCAGTAGCCCTAAAAAGGACAGGGGCTCCTACGAGCAGTACTTC	CASSPKKDRGSYEQYF
.	TRBV6-1	TRBJ1-5	TRBD1	TGTGCCACCAGACAGGGGGCAGAAGATCAGCCCCAGCATTTT	CATRQGAEDQPQHF
.	TRBV4-1	TRBJ1-2	.	TGCGCCAGCAGCCAAGGATGGGGGGGCAGCTATGGCTACACCTTC	CASSQGWGGSYGYTF
once	TRBV7-2	TRBJ1-1	.	TGTGCCAGCAGCTCTAGCCCGCGGACTGAAGCTTTCTTT	CASSSSPRTEAFF
once	TRBV5-6	TRBJ1-2	TRBD1	TGTGCCAGCAGCTCCGACAGGGGCCAGGGTGGCTACACCTTC	CASSSDRGQGGYTF
once	TRBV18	TRBJ2-5	.	TGTGCCAGCTCTTATACAGGGCACTACCAAGAGACCCAGTACTTC	CASSYTGHYQETQYF
once	TRBV19	TRBJ1-2	.	TGTGCCAGTAGACCAACAGGGATAAACTATGGCTACACCTTC	CASRPTGINYGYTF
.	TRBV10-1	TRBJ2-3	TRBD2	TGCGCCAGCAGTGAGTCGGGAAGCGGGGGCACAGATACGCAGTATTTT	CASSESGSGGTDTQYF
.	TRBV7-9	TRBJ1-1	.	TGTGCCAGCAGCTCCGCGGGAGCTTCGAACACTGAAGCTTTCTTT	CASSSAGASNTEAFF
.	TRBV7-6	TRBJ1-4	.	TGTGCCAGCAGCTTAAGGGGCTTGTCAGGAGCTAATGAAAAACTGTTTTTT	CASSLRGLSGANEKLFF
once	TRBV5-6	TRBJ2-1	TRBD1	TGTGCCAGCAGCGGGACAGGGGGGTCCTACAATGAGCAGTTCTTC	CASSGTGGSYNEQFF
.	TRBV7-7	TRBJ2-1	.	TGTGCTAGCACCCCCCTAGGGGGCAATGAGCAGTTCTTC	CASTPLGGNEQFF
.	TRBV9	TRBJ2-1	TRBD2	TGTGCCAGCAGCGTTGATCCCGGGACTAGCGGGCGGGGTTTCTTC	CASSVDPGTSGRGFF
.	TRBV28	TRBJ1-5	.	TGTGCCAGCAGTTTATTCGACACTAGCAATCAGCCCCAGCATTTT	CASSLFDTSNQPQHF
.	TRBV6-5	TRBJ1-5	TRBD1	TGTGCCAGCAGTTACTCCCGGGACAGGCTTCAGCCCCAGCATTTT	CASSYSRDRLQPQHF
.	TRBV7-9	TRBJ1-4	.	TGTGCCAGCAGCTCCGTTGCAACTAATGAAAAACTGTTTTTT	CASSSVATNEKLFF
.	TRBV28	TRBJ2-7	.	TGTGCCAGCAGTCCGGGTGGCAGGGGAAGCGAGCAGTACTTC	CASSPGGRGSEQYF
.	TRBV14	TRBJ2-1	TRBD2	TGTGCCAGCAGCCAGTTGGCGGGAGCATCCTACAATGAGCAGTTCTTC	CASSQLAGASYNEQFF
.	TRBV30	TRBJ2-5	.	TGTGCCTGGAAGAACAGCCAAGAGACCCAGTACTTC	CAWKNSQETQYF
.	TRBV12-5	TRBJ1-5	.	TGTGCTAGTGGTTTGGTTACCTTCGGGGGAGGCAATCAGCCCCAGCATTTT	CASGLVTFGGGNQPQHF
once	TRBV27	TRBJ1-4	TRBD1	TGTGCCAGCTATGATAATCGGGACAGGGTAATTAGGACTAATGAAAAACTGTTTTTT	CASYDNRDRVIRTNEKLFF
.	TRBV9	TRBJ2-2	.	TGTGCCAGCAGCGGGCTAGCGAACACCGGGGAGCTGTTTTTT	CASSGLANTGELFF
few	TRBV5-6	TRBJ2-3	.	TGTGCCAGCAGCAAGGCGGGGACTCGCACAGATACGCAGTATTTT	CASSKAGTRTDTQYF
once	TRBV6-1	TRBJ2-4	.	TGTGCCAGCAGTGAAGTTGAGTTTTCCGCCAAAAACATTCAGTACTTC	CASSEVEFSAKNIQYF
few	TRBV4-2	TRBJ2-7	.	TGTGCCAGCAGCCAAGACAGGACAGCTTCCTACGAGCAGTACTTC	CASSQDRTASYEQYF
.	TRBV9	TRBJ2-7	TRBD1	TGTGCCAGCAGCCCAGACAGGGTATCCTACGAGCAGTACTTC	CASSPDRVSYEQYF
.	TRBV10-2	TRBJ2-1	TRBD2	TGCGCCAGCAGGTACACTAGCGGGAGTTCCGATGAGCAGTTCTTC	CASRYTSGSSDEQFF
.	TRBV10-1	TRBJ2-3	.	TGCGCCAGCAGTTTCACTCTCAGCACAGATACGCAGTATTTT	CASSFTLSTDTQYF
.	TRBV6-1	TRBJ2-1	TRBD1	TGTGCCAGCATTAAGGACAGGGGGAACAATGAGCAGTTCTTC	CASIKDRGNNEQFF
once	TRBV28	TRBJ1-2	.	TGTGCCAGCAGTTTAGACCCCCCACAGGGCTATGGCTACACCTTC	CASSLDPPQGYGYTF
.	TRBV19	TRBJ2-7	.	TGTGCCAGTAGTACCCTAGAGAAGCAGTACTTC	CASSTLEKQYF
.	TRBV6-5	TRBJ2-5	.	TGTGCCAGCACCCAGCGGCCGGTTCCACAAGAGACCCAGTACTTC	CASTQRPVPQETQYF
once	TRBV6-1	TRBJ1-2	.	TGTGCCAGCAGAGATTATAGCGACTATGGCTACACCTTC	CASRDYSDYGYTF
.	TRBV4-2	TRBJ2-5	.	TGTGCCAGCAGCCCAAACAGTGATACCTACCAAGAGACCCAGTACTTC	CASSPNSDTYQETQYF
.	TRBV18	TRBJ1-1	.	TGTGCCAGCTCACCACCCAAAGGGGTCACTGAAGCTTTCTTT	CASSPPKGVTEAFF
.	TRBV27	TRBJ2-7	TRBD2	TGTGCCAGCAGTTTGCGCCGGGACTACACCTACGAGCAGTACTTC	CASSLRRDYTYEQYF
.	TRBV5-1	TRBJ1-1	.	TGCGCCAGCAGCGCATACAGCGGCACTGAAGCTTTCTTT	CASSAYSGTEAFF
.	TRBV7-9	TRBJ2-3	.	TGTGCCAGCAGCTTAGGTTTGAGTGGGACTCCTACTAGCACAGATACGCAGTATTTT	CASSLGLSGTPTSTDTQYF
.	TRBV4-1	TRBJ2-5	TRBD1	TGCGCCAGCAGCCCACACCCGGGACAGGGGATCGAAGAGACCCAGTACTTC	CASSPHPGQGIEETQYF
.	TRBV5-1	TRBJ2-2	.	TGCGCCAGCAGCTTTGAAGCGGGGAACACCGGGGAGCTGTTTTTT	CASSFEAGNTGELFF
.	TRBV4-3	TRBJ1-2	TRBD1	TGCGCCAGCAGCTGGGACAGGAACGGAGACTATGGCTACACCTTC	CASSWDRNGDYGYTF
few	TRBV4-2	TRBJ2-7	TRBD2	TGTGCCAGCAGCCAAGATCCACCACTAGCGGGAGGCGCCGAGCAGTACTTC	CASSQDPPLAGGAEQYF
.	TRBV5-1	TRBJ1-4	.	TGCGCCAGCCGACGATACGGGGGGATTAATGAAAAACTGTTTTTT	CASRRYGGINEKLFF
once	TRBV12-5	TRBJ1-5	TRBD1	TGTGCTAGTGGTTTGGCCACAGGGGTTAATCAGCCCCAGCATTTT	CASGLATGVNQPQHF